A single sample is the source of the 17 T cell receptor beta chains below, sequenced in a study of blood T cell repertoires in COVID-19. Profiled with immunoSEQ multiplex PCR; TCRdb holds only in-frame clones, not every one. Of some 170,000 clones listed, roughly 73% were seen once; the top ten hold roughly 2.8%. The sequencing sample was made of peripheral blood. The receptors derive from a man aged 65-85 years with acute or convalescent COVID-19.

The chain has TRBV5-1 and TRBJ1-2, with D possibly being TRBD1 (6 bases). The ends were cut back, 1 base at V and 0 bases at J, with 13 bases in the middle. Germline V gene lookup returns CDR1 SGHRS and CDR2 YFSETQ. The CDR3 length is 16 residues. CDR3 DNA: TGCGCCAGCAGCTTGACCGGGACACCGCCTAACTATGGCTACACCTTC. Translated: CASSLTGTPPNYGYTF.

The chain is built from TRBV2 and TRBJ2-2; TRBD1 might be the D (6 bases). The CDR3 length is 15 residues. V lost 5 bases and J 4 bases, leaving 14 bases between the germline ends. Germline V gene lookup returns CDR1 SNHLY and CDR2 FYNNEI. CDR3 in DNA: TGTGCCAGCAGTTCAGGACAGATCACCACCGGGGAGCTGTTTTTT. Its translation: CASSSGQITTGELFF.

This clone has only a few counts. The CDR3: CAWRISGSSGIQYF. CDR3 DNA sequence: TGTGCCTGGAGAATTAGCGGGAGCAGTGGCATTCAGTACTTC. The chain carries TRBV30 and TRBJ2-4; 9 bases align to TRBD2. The V gene's germline CDR1 is GTSNPN and CDR2 SVGIG (reference sequence). The CDR3 covers 14 residues. J was trimmed by 9 bases and V by 3 bases; bases with no gene match: 9.

This clone was recorded only once. The chain combines TRBV4-1 with TRBJ1-1, with a tentative D call TRBD1 (5 bases). The CDR3 is 15 amino acids. V lost 0 bases and J 4 bases, leaving 12 bases between the germline ends. The germline gives CDR1 MGHRA, CDR2 YSYEKL. The CDR3 sequence: CASSQDGQGSTEAFF. CDR3 in DNA: TGCGCCAGCAGCCAAGACGGGCAGGGTTCCACTGAAGCTTTCTTT.

The gene calls are TRBV5-1 and TRBJ1-1; D not certain. Looked up from germline, CDR1 is SGHRS and CDR2 is YFSETQ. Deletions cut 1 base from V and 0 bases from J, with 13 bases between. CDR3 length equals 16 residues. The CDR3 loop is CASSLMARPMNTEAFF. The DNA of the CDR3 is TGCGCCAGCAGCTTGATGGCCAGGCCAATGAACACTGAAGCTTTCTTT.

The gene calls are TRBV5-8 and TRBJ1-6, with D perhaps matching TRBD1 (6 bases). Trimming cost V 5 bases and J 1 base, with 7 bases left between them. The length of the CDR3 is 14 residues. The V gene's germline CDR1 is SGHTS and CDR2 YDEGEE. CDR3 in DNA: TGTGCCAGCAGTGGGACATCCTATAATTCACCCCTCCACTTT. It specifies CASSGTSYNSPLHF.

In nucleotides, the CDR3 is TGCGCCAGCAGCCAGTACACTAGCGGGAGCCACAATGAGCAGTTCTTC. Its translation: CASSQYTSGSHNEQFF. The chain has TRBV4-3 and TRBJ2-1; 11 bases fit TRBD2. J lost 5 bases, V lost 3 bases, and 6 bases had no gene match. Germline-derived CDR1 and CDR2 are LGHNA and YSLEER. The CDR3 is 16 amino acids.

The V gene is TRBV19, the J gene TRBJ1-4; 9 positions match TRBD1. Looked up from germline, CDR1 is LNHDA and CDR2 is SQIVND (reference sequence). V shed 7 bases and J 3 bases; nucleotides not matched to a gene: 6. CDR3 length: 15 amino acids. As DNA, the CDR3 is TGTGCCAGTATCTTGGGACAGGGCCCTAATGAAAAACTGTTTTTT. Its protein product is CASILGQGPNEKLFF.

This clone was seen more than once but under ten times. The chain recombines TRBV5-1 with TRBJ2-7, with 8 bases identical to TRBD1. The ends lost 5 bases at V and 3 bases at J; junction bases unmatched: 4. There are 13 residues in the CDR3. CDR1 SGHRS and CDR2 YFSETQ come from the germline V gene. The CDR3 DNA reads as TGCGCCAGCAGACCGACAGGGGACTACGAGCAGTACTTC. This encodes CASRPTGDYEQYF. Variable domain in full (rest from reference TRBV5-1 and TRBJ2-7): KAGVTQTPRYLIKTRGQQVTLSCSPISGHRSVSWYQQTPGQGLQFLFEYFSETQRNKGNFPGRFSGRQFSNSRSEMNVSTLELGDSALYLCASRPTGDYEQYFGPGTRLTVT.

This chain connects TRBV30 to TRBJ2-4, with D possibly TRBD2 on 5 matching bases. The CDR3 totals 12 residues. Trimming took 8 bases from V and 6 from J, leaving 14 bases between them. CDR1 GTSNPN and CDR2 SVGIG come from the germline V gene (reference sequence). The CDR3 sequence is CALSVAGNIQYF. The DNA for the CDR3 is TGTGCCCTGTCTGTGGCGGGAAACATTCAGTACTTC. Looking up the rest from reference TRBV30 and TRBJ2-4 gives the full variable domain: SQTIHQWPATLVQPVGSPLSLECTVEGTSNPNLYWYRQAAGRGLQLLFYSVGIGQISSEVPQNLSASRPQDRQFILSSKKLLLSDSGFYLCALSVAGNIQYFGAGTRLSVL.

The rearrangement joins TRBV10-2 to TRBJ2-3; 12 bases fit TRBD2. V lost 8 bases and J lost 6; bases outside the gene matches: 3. The germline V gene has CDR1 WSHSY and CDR2 SAAADI. The CDR3 covers 13 residues. CDR3 sequence: CASVLAGGDTQYF. The CDR3 DNA sequence: TGCGCCAGCGTTCTAGCGGGGGGGGATACGCAGTATTTT.

This clone appeared a single time. V and J are TRBV6-5 and TRBJ1-1, with 7 bases aligning to TRBD1. V shed 6 bases, J shed 4 bases, and the junction held 11 bases outside the gene matches. CDR1 MNHEY and CDR2 SVGAGI come from the germline V gene. This CDR3 region has 15 residues. CDR3 sequence reads: CASSWDSRRVTEAFF. The DNA of the CDR3 is TGTGCCAGCAGCTGGGACAGCCGGAGGGTCACTGAAGCTTTCTTT.

V gene TRBV9 combines with J gene TRBJ2-7; 11 nucleotides line up with TRBD2. The CDR3 totals 14 residues. J gave up 4 bases and V 4 bases, and 4 bases lay outside the gene matches. In germline, CDR1 is SGDLS, CDR2 YYNGEE. CDR3 region: CASSYGTSGYEQYF. The CDR3 DNA reads as TGTGCCAGCAGCTACGGGACTAGCGGATACGAGCAGTACTTC. The entire variable domain, with the rest obtained from reference TRBV9 and TRBJ2-7, is as follows: DSGVTQTPKHLITATGQRVTLRCSPRSGDLSVYWYQQSLDQGLQFLIQYYNGEERAKGNILERFSAQQFPDLHSELNLSSLELGDSALYFCASSYGTSGYEQYFGPGTRLTVT.

In its sample, this clone was seen a few times. The chain carries TRBV2 and TRBJ2-5, with 10 bases lining up with TRBD1. J lost 3 bases, V lost 5 bases, and 9 bases had no gene match. The CDR3 consists of 16 residues. The V gene's germline CDR1 is SNHLY and CDR2 FYNNEI. The CDR3 region is CASSPTGGYPEETQYF. CDR3 nucleotide sequence: TGTGCCAGCAGTCCGACAGGGGGCTACCCAGAAGAGACCCAGTACTTC.

CDR3 sequence reads: CASSYSGQLYEQYF. CDR3 DNA sequence: TGTGCCAGCAGTTACTCGGGACAGCTCTACGAGCAGTACTTC. The genes are TRBV6-6 and TRBJ2-7, with 7 nucleotides matching TRBD1. This CDR3 is built from 14 residues. Trimming at V came to 0 bases and at J to 3 bases, leaving 2 bases not matched to a gene. The germline V gene encodes CDR1 MNHNY and CDR2 SVGAGI (reference sequence).

V usage is TRBV5-1 and J usage is TRBJ1-2, with TRBD1 matching 10 bases. This CDR3 is built from 15 residues. The ends lost 6 bases at V and 4 bases at J; junction bases unmatched: 9. The germline V gene encodes CDR1 SGHRS and CDR2 YFSETQ. CDR3 loop: CASNKDRGLPYGYTF. CDR3 coding DNA: TGCGCCAGCAATAAGGACAGGGGGTTGCCCTATGGCTACACCTTC.

This rearrangement joins TRBV2 to TRBJ2-5; D might be TRBD1 (6 bases). The CDR3 loop spans 15 amino acids. Germline loops: CDR1 SNHLY, CDR2 FYNNEI. V was clipped by 7 bases and J by 1 base, with 16 bases between them. In DNA, the CDR3 is TGTGCCAGCATGCGGAGGACAGCGACCCAAGAGACCCAGTACTTC. Protein sequence: CASMRRTATQETQYF.